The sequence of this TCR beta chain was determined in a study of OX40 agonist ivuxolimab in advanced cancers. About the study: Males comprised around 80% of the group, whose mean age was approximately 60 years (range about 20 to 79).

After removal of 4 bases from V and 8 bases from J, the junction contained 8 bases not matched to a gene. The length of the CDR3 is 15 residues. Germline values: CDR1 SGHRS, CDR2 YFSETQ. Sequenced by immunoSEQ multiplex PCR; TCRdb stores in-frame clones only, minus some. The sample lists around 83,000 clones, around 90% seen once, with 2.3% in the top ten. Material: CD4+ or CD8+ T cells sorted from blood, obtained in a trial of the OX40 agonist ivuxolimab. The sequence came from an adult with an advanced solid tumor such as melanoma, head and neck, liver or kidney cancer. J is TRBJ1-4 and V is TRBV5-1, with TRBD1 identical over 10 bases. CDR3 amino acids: CASSPGQGVREKLFF. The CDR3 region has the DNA TGCGCCAGCAGCCCCGGACAGGGGGTAAGAGAAAAACTGTTTTTT.